Here is one T cell receptor (beta chain) with its context. Its antigen is not known. The germline gene is not matched at one end of the junction; a read error may be the cause. The CDR3 runs to 13 residues. The germline V gene has CDR1 SGHAT and CDR2 FQNNGV. Time point described: newly diagnosed GD, antithyroid drugs for less than 3 months. The TCR library used RNA extracted from PBMCs. These data come from a study of regulatory T cells in long-lasting Graves disease. Findings and caveats of the study: The small sample size may have reduced accuracy.

HTBI primers from iRepertoire and Arm-PCR of CDR3 regions yielded the TCR beta libraries. Each CDR3 protein is one row after TCRdb ran MiXCR on the multiplex PCR reads. Here the sample spans approximately 250,000 distinct CDR3 sequences, approximately 20% being singletons. The source material was peripheral blood mononuclear cells (PBMCs), sampled at new diagnosis, from a patient treated with antithyroid drugs. The TCR sequence derives from a female donor with Graves disease. The chain has TRBV11-2 and TRBJ1-4, with D hard to call. CDR3 in DNA: TGTGCCAGCAGCTTAGATCTGACGGGAAATCTGTGTTTT. Protein product: CASSLDLTGNLCF.